This TCR beta chain was profiled in a study of radiation and T cells in renal cell carcinoma. Sequencing used immunoSEQ multiplex PCR; TCRdb keeps in-frame clones, though not all of them. The sample has some 130,000 clones, 70% to 90% seen once. The time point was: blood 2 weeks post-SBRT. Treatment here: 15 Gy SBRT to primary tumor, nephrectomy 4 weeks later. This CDR3 region has 12 residues. Looked up from germline, CDR1 is LNHNV and CDR2 is YYDKDF (reference sequence). Trimming pared 6 bases from V and 10 bases from J, leaving 15 bases between. The sample was blood, taken from a patient whose treatment included radiotherapy and nephrectomy. This clonotype was obtained from a woman aged 60-70 years with renal cell carcinoma. The chain uses TRBV15 and TRBJ1-2; TRBD1 might be the D (5 bases). The CDR3 loop reads CATSPTDTAYTF. The CDR3 nucleotides read TGTGCCACCAGTCCTACGGACACAGCCTACACCTTC.